This TCR beta chain was obtained from a study of T cell responses to AZD1222 COVID-19 vaccine. Study-level information: Investigators merged groups given second doses at roughly 4 or roughly 12 weeks.

J gave up 5 bases and V 2 bases, and 9 bases lay outside the gene matches. The germline V gene has CDR1 LGHDT and CDR2 YNNKEL (reference sequence). CDR3 length equals 16 residues. Regarding this clone: Its antigen is undetermined.

General study results and limits: Sampled repertoires all dated from after the peak T cell response. White British people made up most donors, females outnumbered males, and clonal diversity was possibly underestimated.

Only in-frame clones appear in the TCRdb table, and some are missing; sequencing was by immunoSEQ multiplex PCR. The data hold roughly 250,000 clones, with approximately 93% observed a single time. The chain employs TRBV3-1 (or the pseudogene TRBV3-2) and TRBJ2-7, with TRBD1 matching over 10 bases. The sequencing here drew on peripheral blood, taken on day 0 of AZD1222 vaccination. This receptor was taken from an adult in good health. In DNA form, the CDR3 reads TGTGCCAGCAGCCAAAGCTTTTTCGGGACAGGGGACGAGCAGTACTTC. This encodes CASSQSFFGTGDEQYF.